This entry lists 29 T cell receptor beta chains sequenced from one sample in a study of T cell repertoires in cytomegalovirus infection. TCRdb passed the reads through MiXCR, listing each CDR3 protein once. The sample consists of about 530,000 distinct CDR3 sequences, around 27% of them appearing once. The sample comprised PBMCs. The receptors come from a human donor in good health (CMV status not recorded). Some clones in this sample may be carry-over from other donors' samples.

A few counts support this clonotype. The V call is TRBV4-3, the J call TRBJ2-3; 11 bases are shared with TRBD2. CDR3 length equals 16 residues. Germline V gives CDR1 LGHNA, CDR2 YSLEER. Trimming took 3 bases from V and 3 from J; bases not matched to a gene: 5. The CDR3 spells CASSHGLAGRTDTQYF. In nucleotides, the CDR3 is TGCGCCAGCAGCCACGGACTAGCGGGTAGAACAGATACGCAGTATTTT.

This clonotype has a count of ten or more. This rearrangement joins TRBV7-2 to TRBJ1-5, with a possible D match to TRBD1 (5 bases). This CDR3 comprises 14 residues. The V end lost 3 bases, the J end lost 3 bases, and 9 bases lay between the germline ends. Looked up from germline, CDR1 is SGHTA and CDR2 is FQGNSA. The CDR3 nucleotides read TGTGCCAGCAGCTTGGGACTCAACAATCAGCCCCAGCATTTT. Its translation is CASSLGLNNQPQHF.

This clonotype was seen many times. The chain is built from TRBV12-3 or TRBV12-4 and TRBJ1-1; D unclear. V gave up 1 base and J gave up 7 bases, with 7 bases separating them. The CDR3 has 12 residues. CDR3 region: CASSLVSGEAFF. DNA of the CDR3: TGTGCCAGCAGTTTAGTATCAGGTGAAGCTTTCTTT.

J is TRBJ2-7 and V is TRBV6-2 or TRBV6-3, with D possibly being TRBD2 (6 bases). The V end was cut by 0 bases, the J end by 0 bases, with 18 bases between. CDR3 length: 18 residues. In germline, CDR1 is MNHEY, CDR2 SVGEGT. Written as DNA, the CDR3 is TGTGCCAGCAGTTACTCGCCAAGTAGTAGCGGAATCTCCTACGAGCAGTACTTC. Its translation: CASSYSPSSSGISYEQYF.

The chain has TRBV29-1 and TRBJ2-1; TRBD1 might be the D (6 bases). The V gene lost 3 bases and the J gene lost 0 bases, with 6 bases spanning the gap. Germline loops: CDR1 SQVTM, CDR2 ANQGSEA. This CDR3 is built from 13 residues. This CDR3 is CSVEDSSYNEQFF. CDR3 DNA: TGCAGCGTTGAGGACAGCTCCTACAATGAGCAGTTCTTC.

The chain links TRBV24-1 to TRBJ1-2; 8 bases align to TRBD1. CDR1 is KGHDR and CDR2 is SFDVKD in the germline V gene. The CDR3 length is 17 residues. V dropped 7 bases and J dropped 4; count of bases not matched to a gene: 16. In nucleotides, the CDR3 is TGTGCCACCAGCGAAAATTCCCCGGACAGGGCGCTCTATGGCTACACCTTC. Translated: CATSENSPDRALYGYTF.

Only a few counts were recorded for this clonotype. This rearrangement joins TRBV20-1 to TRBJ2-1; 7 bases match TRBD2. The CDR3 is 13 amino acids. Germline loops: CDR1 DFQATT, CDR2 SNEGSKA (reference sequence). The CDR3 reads CGTKPGGYNEQFF. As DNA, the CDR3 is TGCGGGACCAAACCGGGAGGCTACAATGAGCAGTTCTTC.

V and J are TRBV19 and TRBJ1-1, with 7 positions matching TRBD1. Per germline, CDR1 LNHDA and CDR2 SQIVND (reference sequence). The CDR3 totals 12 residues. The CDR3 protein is CAIRQGSTEAFF. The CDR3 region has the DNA TGTGCAATACGACAGGGAAGCACTGAAGCTTTCTTT.

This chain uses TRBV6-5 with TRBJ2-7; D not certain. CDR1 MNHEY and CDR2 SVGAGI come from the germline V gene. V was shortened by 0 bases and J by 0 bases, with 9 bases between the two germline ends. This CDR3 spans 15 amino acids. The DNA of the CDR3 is TGTGCCAGCAGTTACTCGGTGGGGTCCTCCTACGAGCAGTACTTC. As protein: CASSYSVGSSYEQYF.

The DNA of the CDR3 is TGCGCCAGCAGCCGAGAGGGTGACGAGCAGTACTTC. This sequence encodes CASSREGDEQYF. The V call is TRBV5-1, the J call TRBJ2-7, with D possibly being TRBD2 (5 bases). Trimming cost V 4 bases and J 5 bases, with 10 bases left between them. Germline assignment: CDR1 SGHRS and CDR2 YFSETQ. The CDR3 is 12 amino acids.

Here the CDR3 DNA reads TGTGCCAGCAGCACCAGGGACTGGATTCTAGCCAAAAACATTCAGTACTTC. It codes for CASSTRDWILAKNIQYF. The chain couples TRBV7-8 to TRBJ2-4, with D possibly being TRBD2 (6 bases). Germline lookup yields CDR1 SGHVS and CDR2 FQNEAQ. V dropped 5 bases and J dropped 0 bases, with 17 bases sitting between them. The CDR3 consists of 17 residues.

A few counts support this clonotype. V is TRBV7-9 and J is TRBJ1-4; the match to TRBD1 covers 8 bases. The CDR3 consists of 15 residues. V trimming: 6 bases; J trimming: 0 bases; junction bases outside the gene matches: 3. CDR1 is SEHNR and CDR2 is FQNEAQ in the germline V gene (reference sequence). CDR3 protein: CASRPDRATNEKLFF. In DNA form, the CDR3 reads TGTGCCAGCAGGCCGGACAGGGCAACTAATGAAAAACTGTTTTTT.

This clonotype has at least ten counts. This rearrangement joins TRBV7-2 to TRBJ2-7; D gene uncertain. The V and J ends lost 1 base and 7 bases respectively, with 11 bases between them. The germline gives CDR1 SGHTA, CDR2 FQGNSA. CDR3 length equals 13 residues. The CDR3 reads CASSLDPRGEQYV. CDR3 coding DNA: TGTGCCAGCAGCTTAGACCCTCGAGGAGAGCAGTACGTC.

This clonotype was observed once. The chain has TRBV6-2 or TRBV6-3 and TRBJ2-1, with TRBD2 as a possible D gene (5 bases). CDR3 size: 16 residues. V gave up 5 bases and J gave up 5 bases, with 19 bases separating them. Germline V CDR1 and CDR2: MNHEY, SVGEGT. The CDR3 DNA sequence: TGTGCCAGCAGTCTTGGACTCCGACTTATCAACAATGAGCAGTTCTTC. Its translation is CASSLGLRLINNEQFF.

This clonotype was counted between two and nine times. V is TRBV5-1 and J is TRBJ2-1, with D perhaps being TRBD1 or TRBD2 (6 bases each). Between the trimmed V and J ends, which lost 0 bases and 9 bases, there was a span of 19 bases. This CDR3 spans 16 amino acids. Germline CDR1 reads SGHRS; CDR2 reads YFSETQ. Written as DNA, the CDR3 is TGCGCCAGCAGCTTGGAAGGGGGGAGAGGTGTTAGTGAGCAGTTCTTC. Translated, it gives CASSLEGGRGVSEQFF.

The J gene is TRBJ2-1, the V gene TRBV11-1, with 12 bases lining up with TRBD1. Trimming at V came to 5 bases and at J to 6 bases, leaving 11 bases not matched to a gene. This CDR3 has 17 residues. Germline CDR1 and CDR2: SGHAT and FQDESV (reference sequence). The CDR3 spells CASSAPTGQGARNEQFF. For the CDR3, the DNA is TGTGCCAGCAGCGCACCAACGGGACAGGGGGCTCGCAATGAGCAGTTCTTC.

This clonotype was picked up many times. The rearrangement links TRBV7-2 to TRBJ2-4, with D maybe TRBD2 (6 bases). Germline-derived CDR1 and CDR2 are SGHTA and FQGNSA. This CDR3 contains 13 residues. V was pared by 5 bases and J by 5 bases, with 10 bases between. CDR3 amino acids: CASSLGLENIQYF. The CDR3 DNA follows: TGTGCCAGCAGCCTGGGACTCGAAAACATTCAGTACTTC.

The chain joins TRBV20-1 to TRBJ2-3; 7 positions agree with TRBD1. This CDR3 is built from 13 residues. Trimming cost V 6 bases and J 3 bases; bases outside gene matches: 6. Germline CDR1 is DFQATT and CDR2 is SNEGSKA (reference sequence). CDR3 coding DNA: TGCAGTGCCCATCGACAGGGAACAGATACGCAGTATTTT. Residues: CSAHRQGTDTQYF.

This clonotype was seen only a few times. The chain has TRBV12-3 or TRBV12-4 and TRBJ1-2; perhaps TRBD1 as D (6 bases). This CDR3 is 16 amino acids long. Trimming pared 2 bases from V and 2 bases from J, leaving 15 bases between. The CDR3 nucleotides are TGTGCCAGCAGTTTACTAACAGGGATCGGAAACTATGGCTACACCTTC. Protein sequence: CASSLLTGIGNYGYTF.

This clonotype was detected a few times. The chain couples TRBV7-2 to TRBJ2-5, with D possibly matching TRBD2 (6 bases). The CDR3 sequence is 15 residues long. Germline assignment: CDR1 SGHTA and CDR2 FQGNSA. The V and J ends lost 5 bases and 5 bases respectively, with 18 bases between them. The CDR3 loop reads CASSQEGTAGETQYF. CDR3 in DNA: TGTGCCAGCAGCCAAGAGGGGACCGCGGGGGAGACCCAGTACTTC.

CDR3 in DNA: TGCGCCAGCAGCCAAGGTATTAGCGGGAGGGACGAGCAGTACTTC. This codes for CASSQGISGRDEQYF. The V call is TRBV4-1, the J call TRBJ2-7; the match to TRBD2 covers 11 bases. J lost 5 bases, V lost 1 base, and 4 bases had no gene match. CDR1 is MGHRA and CDR2 is YSYEKL in the germline V gene. This CDR3 comprises 15 residues.

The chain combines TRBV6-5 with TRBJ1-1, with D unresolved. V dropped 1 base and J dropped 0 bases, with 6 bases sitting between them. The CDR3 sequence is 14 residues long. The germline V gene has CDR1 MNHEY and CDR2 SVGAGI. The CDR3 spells CASSYLDMNTEAFF. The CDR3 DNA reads TGTGCCAGCAGTTACTTGGATATGAACACTGAAGCTTTCTTT.

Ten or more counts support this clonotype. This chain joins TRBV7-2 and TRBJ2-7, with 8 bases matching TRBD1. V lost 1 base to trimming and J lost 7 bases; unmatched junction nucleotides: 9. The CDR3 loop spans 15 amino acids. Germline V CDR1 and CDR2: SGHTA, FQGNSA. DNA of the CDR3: TGTGCCAGCAGCTTAGTTTCGGGACAGGCAGGGGAGCAGTACTTC. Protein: CASSLVSGQAGEQYF.

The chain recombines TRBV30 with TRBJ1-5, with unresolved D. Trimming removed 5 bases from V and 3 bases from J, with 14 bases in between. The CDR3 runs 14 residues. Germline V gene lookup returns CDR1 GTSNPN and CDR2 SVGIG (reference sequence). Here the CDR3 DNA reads TGTGCCTGGTCAAACGGGGATGCCAATCAGCCCCAGCATTTT. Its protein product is CAWSNGDANQPQHF.

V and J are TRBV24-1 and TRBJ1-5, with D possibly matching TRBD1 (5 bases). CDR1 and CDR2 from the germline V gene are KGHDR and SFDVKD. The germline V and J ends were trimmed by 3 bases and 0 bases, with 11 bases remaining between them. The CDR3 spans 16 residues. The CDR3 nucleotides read TGTGCCACCAGTGATCGCCAGGGCCATAGCAATCAGCCCCAGCATTTT. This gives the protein CATSDRQGHSNQPQHF.

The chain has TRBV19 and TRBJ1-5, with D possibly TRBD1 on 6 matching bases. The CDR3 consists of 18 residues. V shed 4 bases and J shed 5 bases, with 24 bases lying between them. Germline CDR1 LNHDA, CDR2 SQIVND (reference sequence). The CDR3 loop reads CASSSRGQGRFSDQPQHF. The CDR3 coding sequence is TGTGCCAGTAGTAGCCGGGGCCAGGGGAGATTTTCTGATCAGCCCCAGCATTTT.

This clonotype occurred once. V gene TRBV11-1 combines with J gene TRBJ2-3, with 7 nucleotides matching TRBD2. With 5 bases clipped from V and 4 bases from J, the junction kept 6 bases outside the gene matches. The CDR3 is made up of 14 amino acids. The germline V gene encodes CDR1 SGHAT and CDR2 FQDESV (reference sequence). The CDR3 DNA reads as TGTGCCAGCAGCGACGGGAGGTGGGCAGATACGCAGTATTTT. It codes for CASSDGRWADTQYF.

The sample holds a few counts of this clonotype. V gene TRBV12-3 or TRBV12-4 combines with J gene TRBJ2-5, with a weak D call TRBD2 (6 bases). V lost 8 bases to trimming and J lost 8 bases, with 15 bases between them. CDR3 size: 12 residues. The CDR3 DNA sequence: TGTGCCAGCGGGACGGGAGTAGGTACCCAGTACTTC. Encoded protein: CASGTGVGTQYF.

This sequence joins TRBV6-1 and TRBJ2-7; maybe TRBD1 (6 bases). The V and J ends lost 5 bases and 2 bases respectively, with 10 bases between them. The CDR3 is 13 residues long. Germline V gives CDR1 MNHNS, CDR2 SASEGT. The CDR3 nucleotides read TGTGCCAGCAGTACCCGGACAGCCTACGAGCAGTACGTC. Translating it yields CASSTRTAYEQYV.